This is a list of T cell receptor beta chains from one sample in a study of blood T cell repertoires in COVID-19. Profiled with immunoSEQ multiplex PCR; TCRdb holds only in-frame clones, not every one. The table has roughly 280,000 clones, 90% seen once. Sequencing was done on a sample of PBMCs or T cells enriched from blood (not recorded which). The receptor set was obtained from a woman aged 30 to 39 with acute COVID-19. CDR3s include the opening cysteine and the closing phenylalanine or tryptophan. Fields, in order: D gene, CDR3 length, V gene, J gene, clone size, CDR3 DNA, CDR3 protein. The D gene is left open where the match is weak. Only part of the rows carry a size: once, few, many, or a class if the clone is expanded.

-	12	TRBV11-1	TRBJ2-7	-	TGTGCCAGCAGCTTAGCGGGGGGTGAGCAGTACTTC	CASSLAGGEQYF
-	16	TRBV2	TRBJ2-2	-	TGTGCCAGCAGTGACCCCGGGACAACCAACACCGGGGAGCTGTTTTTT	CASSDPGTTNTGELFF
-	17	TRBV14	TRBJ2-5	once	TGTGCCAGCAGCCAAGATCTGGCCAGGGCCCCCCTAGAGACCCAGTACTTC	CASSQDLARAPLETQYF
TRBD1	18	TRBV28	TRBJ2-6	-	TGTGCCAGCAGTGGCCCCGGACAGGGAGTATCTGGGGCCAACGTCCTGACTTTC	CASSGPGQGVSGANVLTF
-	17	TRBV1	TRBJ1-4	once	TGCACCAGCAGCCAGGATCTACAGGGAGGGACTAATGAAAAACTGTTTTTT	CTSSQDLQGGTNEKLFF
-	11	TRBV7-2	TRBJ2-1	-	TGTGCCAGCAGCATGGACAGTGAGCAGTTCTTC	CASSMDSEQFF
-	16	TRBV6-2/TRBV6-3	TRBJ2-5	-	TGTGCCAGCAGCGACTTGACGGACCAGAGAGGGGAGACCCAGTACTTC	CASSDLTDQRGETQYF
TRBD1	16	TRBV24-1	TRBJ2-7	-	TGTGCCACCAGTGATCCCCGGGACAGGAGCTCCTACGAGCAGTACTTC	CATSDPRDRSSYEQYF
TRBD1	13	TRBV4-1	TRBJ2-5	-	TGCGCCAGCAGCCAGGGACAGGGAGAGACCCAGTACTTC	CASSQGQGETQYF
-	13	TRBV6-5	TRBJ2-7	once	TGTGCCAGCAACGACGGGAGCCCCTACGAGCAGTACTTC	CASNDGSPYEQYF
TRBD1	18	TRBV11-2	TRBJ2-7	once	TGTGCCAGCAGCCTACCGGGACAGGGATTCTCCTTTGGGTACGAGCAGTACTTC	CASSLPGQGFSFGYEQYF
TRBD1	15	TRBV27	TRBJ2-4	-	TGTGCCAGCAGTTTAAACAGGGGGTTATTAGACATTCAGTACTTC	CASSLNRGLLDIQYF
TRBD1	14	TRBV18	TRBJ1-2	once	TGTGCCAGCTCACCAGACAGGGGGAGGAATGGCTACACCTTC	CASSPDRGRNGYTF
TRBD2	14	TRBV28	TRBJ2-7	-	TGTGCCAGCAGCCCCGCGGGGGGCGCCTACGAGCAGTACTTC	CASSPAGGAYEQYF
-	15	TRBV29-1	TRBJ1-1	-	TGCAGCGTTCAATACTCGGGACTCTCGAACACTGAAGCTTTCTTT	CSVQYSGLSNTEAFF
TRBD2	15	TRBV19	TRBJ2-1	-	TGTGCCAGTAGTATCGCCGGGACTAGCAAAAATGAGCAGTTCTTC	CASSIAGTSKNEQFF
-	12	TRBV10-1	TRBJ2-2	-	TGCGCCAGCAGTGATGGGCTGGGCGAGCTGTTTTTT	CASSDGLGELFF
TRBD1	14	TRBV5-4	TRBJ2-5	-	TGTGCCAGCAGCTTGCACAGGGGGGAAGAGACCCAGTACTTC	CASSLHRGEETQYF
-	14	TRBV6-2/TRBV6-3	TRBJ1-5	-	TGTGCCAGCAGTTACTTAATAGGGGGTCAGCCCCAGCATTTT	CASSYLIGGQPQHF
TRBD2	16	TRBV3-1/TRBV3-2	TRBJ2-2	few	TGTGCCAGCAGACCGACTAGCGGCTCGGGCACCGGGGAGCTGTTTTTT	CASRPTSGSGTGELFF
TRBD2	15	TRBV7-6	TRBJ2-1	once	TGTGCCAGCAGCTACCTAGCGGGAGCAGTCTATGAGCAGTTCTTC	CASSYLAGAVYEQFF
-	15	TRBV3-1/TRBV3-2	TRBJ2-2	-	TGTGCCAGCAGCCAAGGGACTTCGAACACCGGGGAGCTGTTTTTT	CASSQGTSNTGELFF
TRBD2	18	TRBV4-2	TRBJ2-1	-	TGTGCCAGCAGCCAAGATTCAGCGGGAGGGCCTCTATCCAATGAGCAGTTCTTC	CASSQDSAGGPLSNEQFF
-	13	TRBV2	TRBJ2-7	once	TGTGCCAGCGGACAAGGGGGCTCCTACGAGCAGTACTTC	CASGQGGSYEQYF
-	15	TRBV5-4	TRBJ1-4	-	TGTGCCAGCAGCGCATGGACGGGAGTGGACGAAAAACTGTTTTTT	CASSAWTGVDEKLFF
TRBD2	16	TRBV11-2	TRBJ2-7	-	TGTGCCAGCAGTTCCTTGGTTCAGCGGGAGTCTTTCGAGCAGTACTTC	CASSSLVQRESFEQYF
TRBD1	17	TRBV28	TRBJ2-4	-	TGTGCCAGCAGACACGGACAGGGACTGTTAGCCAAAAACATTCAGTACTTC	CASRHGQGLLAKNIQYF
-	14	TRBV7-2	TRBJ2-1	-	TGTGCCAGCAGTACGCAGGGCTCCTACAATGAGCAGTTCTTC	CASSTQGSYNEQFF
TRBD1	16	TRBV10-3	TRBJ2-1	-	TGTGCCATCAGTGAGTCGAGGGACAGTTCCTACAATGAGCAGTTCTTC	CAISESRDSSYNEQFF